This passage covers 9 T cell receptor beta chains from one sample sequenced in a study of shared clonotypes between healthy human individuals. Repertoires were generated with immunoSEQ multiplex PCR, while TCRdb's copy carries only in-frame clones and drops some. The table lists around 2.5 million clones, 93% of them singletons. Specimen: naive CD4+ T cells from PBMCs. Subset noted: CD45RA+ positively selected. All receptors come from a man between 18 and 29 years old in good health. Some clones in this sample may be carry-over from other donors' samples.

J is TRBJ2-7 and V is TRBV28, with no clear D. V was pared by 7 bases and J by 0 bases, with 16 bases between. From germline, CDR1 is MDHEN and CDR2 SYDVKM. The CDR3 sequence is 15 residues long. CDR3 sequence (DNA): TGTGCCAGCACCGGCAGACCCCTATACTCCTACGAGCAGTACTTC. Translation: CASTGRPLYSYEQYF. Full variable domain (outside the CDR3, taken from reference TRBV28 and TRBJ2-7): DVKVTQSSRYLVKRTGEKVFLECVQDMDHENMFWYRQDPGLGLRLIYFSYDVKMKEKGDIPEGYSVSREKKERFSLILESASTNQTSMYLCASTGRPLYSYEQYFGPGTRLTVT.

This clone was observed a few times. V and J are TRBV10-1 and TRBJ2-7; 10 bases match TRBD1. The CDR3 consists of 15 residues. The J segment lost 2 bases and the V segment lost 6 bases, leaving 7 bases of the junction unmatched. Germline V gives CDR1 WNHNN, CDR2 SYGVQD (reference sequence). The CDR3 sequence is CASSGDRGPTYEQYF. Written as DNA, the CDR3 is TGCGCCAGCAGCGGGGACAGGGGCCCTACCTACGAGCAGTACTTC.

The V call is TRBV6-1, the J call TRBJ1-3; D may be TRBD1 (5 bases). The CDR3 length is 15 residues. Between the trimmed V and J ends, which lost 3 bases and 4 bases, there was a span of 13 bases. Looked up from germline, CDR1 is MNHNS and CDR2 is SASEGT. Here the CDR3 DNA reads TGTGCCAGCAGTGACAAGGGGTTGGCAGGAAACACCATATATTTT. Translation: CASSDKGLAGNTIYF.

The rearrangement links TRBV5-6 to TRBJ2-3; 8 bases fit TRBD2. The CDR3 runs to 17 residues. Losses at the gene ends were 2 bases for V and 4 bases for J; bases not matched to a gene: 12. Germline loops: CDR1 SGHDT, CDR2 YYEEEE. CDR3 amino acids: CASSFWGLVVIADTQYF. DNA for the CDR3: TGTGCCAGCAGCTTTTGGGGACTAGTAGTGATCGCAGATACGCAGTATTTT.

The rearrangement links TRBV7-2 to TRBJ2-7, with 9 bases lining up with TRBD2. The CDR3 extends over 18 amino acids. Looked up from germline, CDR1 is SGHTA and CDR2 is FQGNSA. V trimming: 5 bases; J trimming: 0 bases; junction bases outside the gene matches: 14. The CDR3 coding sequence is TGTGCCAGCAGCCGCGAAGGGCCTAGCGGGATCAGCTCCTACGAGCAGTACTTC. Its protein is CASSREGPSGISSYEQYF.

The CDR3 DNA is TGTGCCAGCAGCTTCTACGGCGTGGAGCAGTATTTT. It translates to CASSFYGVEQYF. V and J are TRBV7-3 and TRBJ2-3; D gene uncertain. The V end lost 3 bases, the J end lost 11 bases, and 12 bases lay between the germline ends. This CDR3 has 12 amino acids. Germline-derived CDR1 and CDR2 are SGHTA and FQGTGA.

V and J are TRBV28 and TRBJ2-4; D is perhaps TRBD2 (5 bases). From germline, CDR1 is MDHEN and CDR2 SYDVKM. This CDR3 is built from 14 residues. V gave up 5 bases and J gave up 1 base, with 9 bases separating them. The CDR3 spells CASSTGGAKNIQYF. The CDR3 coding sequence is TGTGCCAGCAGTACTGGCGGGGCCAAAAACATTCAGTACTTC.

The chain links TRBV12-5 to TRBJ2-5; 9 nucleotides agree with TRBD1. The CDR3 extends over 16 amino acids. CDR1 is LGHNT and CDR2 is FRNRAP in the germline V gene. The V and J ends lost 7 bases and 5 bases, in that order; junction bases with no gene match: 14. In DNA, the CDR3 is TGTGCTAGTGCCTTGGGGGTGGGACAGGGTGTGGAGACCCAGTACTTC. This codes for CASALGVGQGVETQYF.

The chain uses TRBV4-2 and TRBJ2-2, with D perhaps being TRBD1 or TRBD2 (6 bases each). CDR1 is LGHNA and CDR2 is YNFKEQ in the germline V gene. The ends were cut back, 1 base at V and 2 bases at J, with 14 bases in the middle. This CDR3 has 17 residues. CDR3 sequence reads: CASSQAIAGTNTGELFF. CDR3 coding DNA: TGTGCCAGCAGCCAAGCGATCGCGGGGACAAACACCGGGGAGCTGTTTTTT.